The 29 T cell receptor beta chains in this list originate from one sample, sequenced in a study of blood T cells in healthy people across ages. A sample-barcoded 5' primer and a J-beta primer mix were used in a second PCR of roughly 6 to 11 cycles. Each CDR3 protein is one row after TCRdb ran MiXCR on the 5' RACE reads. This table holds approximately 1,100,000 distinct CDR3 sequences, more than 35% found once. The sample was blood. The receptors derive from a woman between 55 and 75 years old in good health.

The chain joins TRBV2 to TRBJ2-7, with 11 bases matching TRBD1. The CDR3 is made up of 13 amino acids. The germline V gene has CDR1 SNHLY and CDR2 FYNNEI. V was clipped by 8 bases and J by 2 bases; unmatched bases: 2. CDR3 residues: CASGTGGAYEQYF. The CDR3 coding sequence is TGTGCCAGCGGGACAGGGGGGGCCTACGAGCAGTACTTC. Drawing the rest from reference TRBV2 and TRBJ2-7, the complete variable domain is EPEVTQTPSHQVTQMGQEVILRCVPISNHLYFYWYRQILGQKVEFLVSFYNNEISEKSEIFDDQFSVERPDGSNFTLKIRSTKLEDSAMYFCASGTGGAYEQYFGPGTRLTVT.

This clonotype came up a few times. The chain combines TRBV12-3 or TRBV12-4 with TRBJ1-2; possibly TRBD1 for D (6 bases). The CDR3 sequence is 15 residues long. Trimming took 3 bases from V and 4 from J, leaving 15 bases between them. CDR3 sequence: CASSFLGGTVYGYTF. In nucleotides, the CDR3 is TGTGCCAGCAGTTTTTTAGGGGGGACGGTCTATGGCTACACCTTC.

The CDR3 DNA follows: TGTGCCAGCAGCACCTCTAGCAGTAGCTCCTACAATGAGCAGTTCTTC. Its translation is CASSTSSSSSYNEQFF. V gene TRBV7-7 combines with J gene TRBJ2-1, with a weak D call TRBD2 (5 bases). V was cut by 5 bases and J by 0 bases, with 14 bases left in between. The CDR3 sequence is 16 residues long. Germline loops: CDR1 SSHAT, CDR2 FNYEAQ (reference sequence). Together with reference TRBV7-7 and TRBJ2-1, the CDR3 gives the full variable domain: GAGVSQSPRYKVTKRGQDVTLRCDPISSHATLYWYQQALGQGPEFLTYFNYEAQPDKSGLPSDRFSAERPEGSISTLTIQRTEQRDSAMYRCASSTSSSSSYNEQFFGPGTRLTVL.

This clonotype has a handful of counts. The rearrangement links TRBV5-6 to TRBJ2-1; 8 bases line up with TRBD2. Per the germline V gene, CDR1 is SGHDT and CDR2 is YYEEEE. This CDR3 has 15 amino acids. The J segment lost 6 bases and the V segment lost 2 bases, leaving 7 bases of the junction unmatched. CDR3: CASSFAGTRPNEQFF. For the CDR3, the DNA is TGTGCCAGCAGCTTCGCCGGGACTAGACCCAATGAGCAGTTCTTC.

The V gene is TRBV6-6, the J gene TRBJ2-7, with TRBD1 as a possible D gene (5 bases). The germline gives CDR1 MNHNY, CDR2 SVGAGI (reference sequence). V gave up 7 bases and J gave up 3 bases, with 13 bases separating them. The CDR3 length is 13 residues. For the CDR3, the DNA is TGTGCCAGCACCCCTGTCCAGGGCTACGAGCAGTACTTC. It encodes CASTPVQGYEQYF.

The chain is built from TRBV7-2 and TRBJ2-7, with 10 bases fitting TRBD1. The CDR3 runs to 18 residues. Looked up from germline, CDR1 is SGHTA and CDR2 is FQGNSA. V shed 4 bases, J shed 0 bases, and the junction held 12 bases outside the gene matches. For the CDR3, the DNA is TGTGCCAGCAGCTGGCCGGGACAGGGGACCTCCAGCTCCTACGAGCAGTACTTC. Amino acid sequence: CASSWPGQGTSSSYEQYF.

This clonotype was observed a few times. The chain uses TRBV10-3 and TRBJ2-5; 8 bases agree with TRBD2. The J call may be faulty, since TRBJ2-7 better matches the DNA end. This CDR3 spans 14 amino acids. Per germline, CDR1 ENHRY and CDR2 SYGVKD. CDR3 bases: TGTGCCATCAGTGAGTTGCCGGGAGGGTCCGAGCAGTACTTC. As protein: CAISELPGGSEQYF.

The chain uses TRBV12-3 or TRBV12-4 and TRBJ2-5; D may be TRBD2 (6 bases). The J call may be incorrect, as the DNA end agrees better with TRBJ2-7. The CDR3 sequence is 15 residues long. CDR3 sequence: CASSFGTQIPSEQYF. The CDR3 DNA is TGTGCCAGCAGTTTCGGGACTCAGATCCCTTCCGAGCAGTACTTC.

The rearrangement uses TRBV20-1 and TRBJ2-7; TRBD1 matches at 10 bases. Germline V CDR1 and CDR2: DFQATT, SNEGSKA (reference sequence). V was clipped by 4 bases and J by 2 bases; unmatched bases: 14. The CDR3 is made up of 17 amino acids. The CDR3, as DNA: TGCAGTGCTAACGGGATCTCGGGACAGGGGTCTCCCTACGAGCAGTACTTC. Residues: CSANGISGQGSPYEQYF.

The V call is TRBV5-1, the J call TRBJ2-5; D call uncertain. CDR1 is SGHRS and CDR2 is YFSETQ in the germline V gene. This CDR3 has 12 residues. Trimming pared 4 bases from V and 3 bases from J, leaving 7 bases between. The CDR3: CASSLHEETQYF. CDR3 DNA sequence: TGCGCCAGCAGCCTGCATGAAGAGACCCAGTACTTC.

The chain employs TRBV7-9 and TRBJ2-3; TRBD2 aligns across 10 bases. Germline V CDR1 and CDR2: SEHNR, FQNEAQ (reference sequence). This CDR3 has 17 residues. V dropped 4 bases and J dropped 2; count of bases not matched to a gene: 9. The CDR3 coding sequence is TGTGCCAGCAGCTCCAAGGGAAGCGGGAGGGCCACAGATACGCAGTATTTT. Translation: CASSSKGSGRATDTQYF.

This clonotype was seen a handful of times. V and J are TRBV28 and TRBJ2-1, with 8 bases aligning to TRBD2. CDR3 length: 14 residues. The germline gives CDR1 MDHEN, CDR2 SYDVKM. With 5 bases clipped from V and 5 bases from J, the junction kept 5 bases outside the gene matches. The chain's CDR3 is CASSRRTSNNEQFF. The CDR3 region has the DNA TGTGCCAGCAGTCGGCGGACTAGCAACAATGAGCAGTTCTTC.

In its sample, this clonotype was seen a few times. In nucleotides, the CDR3 is TGCAGTGCTAGACCAGGGAAGGAGACCCAGTACTTC. Amino acids: CSARPGKETQYF. The chain links TRBV20-1 to TRBJ2-5, with a weak D call TRBD1 (5 bases). From germline, CDR1 is DFQATT and CDR2 SNEGSKA (reference sequence). Trimming removed 2 bases at V and 5 bases at J, with 9 bases between. The CDR3 has 12 amino acids.

V usage is TRBV28 and J usage is TRBJ2-7; D is perhaps TRBD1 (5 bases). The DNA end lines up better with TRBJ2-5; the J call may be wrong. The germline gives CDR1 MDHEN, CDR2 SYDVKM. The CDR3 has 16 amino acids. The CDR3 DNA is TGTGCCAGCAGTTTACCGGCGGAAGGGGAACCAGAGACCCAGTACTTC. It specifies CASSLPAEGEPETQYF.

The chain has TRBV11-2 and TRBJ2-7, with D perhaps being TRBD1 or TRBD2 (5 bases each). Per the germline V gene, CDR1 is SGHAT and CDR2 is FQNNGV. The CDR3 loop spans 15 amino acids. The V end was cut by 7 bases, the J end by 0 bases, with 16 bases between. The CDR3 DNA sequence: TGTGCCAGCACCAGAAAGTTAGGGACCTCCTACGAGCAGTACTTC. Protein: CASTRKLGTSYEQYF.

The CDR3 sequence: CASKPPGQNYEQYF. The CDR3, as DNA: TGTGCCAGTAAGCCCCCGGGACAGAACTACGAGCAGTACTTC. The V call is TRBV28, the J call TRBJ2-5, with 7 nucleotides matching TRBD1. Gene TRBJ2-7 matches the end of the DNA better, so the J call may be wrong. Germline values: CDR1 MDHEN, CDR2 SYDVKM. The CDR3 sequence is 14 residues long.

V usage is TRBV29-1 and J usage is TRBJ2-1, with 10 bases lining up with TRBD2. Germline V lookup: CDR1 SQVTM, CDR2 ANQGSEA. The CDR3 spans 14 residues. V shed 3 bases, J shed 6 bases, and the junction held 5 bases outside the gene matches. CDR3 in amino acids: CSVDRSGRGNEQFF. The CDR3 DNA reads TGCAGCGTTGATCGGAGCGGGAGGGGCAATGAGCAGTTCTTC.

This clonotype was observed once. The chain is built from TRBV9 and TRBJ2-1; 10 bases are shared with TRBD2. CDR3 length: 16 amino acids. The germline V gene has CDR1 SGDLS and CDR2 YYNGEE. With V trimmed by 4 bases and J by 3 bases, 7 bases remained unmatched. Here the CDR3 DNA reads TGTGCCAGCAGCACGCGGACTAGCGGACTCTACAATGAGCAGTTCTTC. Residues: CASSTRTSGLYNEQFF.

This chain links TRBV25-1 with TRBJ2-2; D unclear. The CDR3 covers 14 residues. V lost 6 bases and J 1 base, leaving 9 bases between the germline ends. Germline loops: CDR1 MGHDK, CDR2 SYGVNS. The CDR3 protein is CASRGWGNTGELFF. CDR3 bases: TGTGCCAGCAGGGGATGGGGGAACACCGGGGAGCTGTTTTTT.

Only a few counts were recorded for this clonotype. The rearrangement uses TRBV29-1 and TRBJ2-1; D is ambiguous. This CDR3 spans 11 amino acids. Germline lookup yields CDR1 SQVTM and CDR2 ANQGSEA. Trimming left V 2 bases short and J 7 bases short, with 6 bases between. Here the CDR3 DNA reads TGCAGCGTTGAACGCGAAAATGAGCAGTTCTTC. Protein sequence: CSVERENEQFF.

The chain is built from TRBV20-1 and TRBJ2-1; either TRBD1 or TRBD2 may fit D (5 bases each). V lost 2 bases, J lost 6 bases, and 8 bases lay in between. CDR3 size: 12 residues. From germline, CDR1 is DFQATT and CDR2 SNEGSKA (reference sequence). For the CDR3, the DNA is TGCAGTGCTAGAAGGGACCTCAATGAGCAGTTCTTC. It specifies CSARRDLNEQFF.

J is TRBJ1-2 and V is TRBV29-1; 7 bases match TRBD1. Germline V gene data show CDR1 as SQVTM and CDR2 as ANQGSEA. The CDR3 is 13 amino acids. The junction had 9 bases not matched to a gene; V was cut back by 7 bases and J by 4 bases. This CDR3 reads CSAGTANSYGYTF. CDR3 sequence (DNA): TGCAGCGCCGGGACAGCTAACAGCTATGGCTACACCTTC. The full variable domain, rest sourced from reference TRBV29-1 and TRBJ1-2, is SAVISQKPSRDICQRGTSLTIQCQVDSQVTMMFWYRQQPGQSLTLIATANQGSEATYESGFVIDKFPISRPNLTFSTLTVSNMSPEDSSIYLCSAGTANSYGYTFGSGTRLTVV.

The chain links TRBV30 to TRBJ2-5, with D possibly matching TRBD1 (7 bases). The CDR3 runs to 12 residues. V lost 3 bases and J lost 7, with 12 bases in between. Germline CDR1 and CDR2: GTSNPN and SVGIG (reference sequence). In nucleotides, the CDR3 is TGTGCCTGGAGCCAGGGGGGACGGACCCAGTACTTC. Amino acids: CAWSQGGRTQYF.

In its sample, this clonotype was seen a few times. The V call is TRBV20-1, the J call TRBJ2-7; 7 bases map to TRBD2. The CDR3 is 13 residues long. V shed 6 bases and J 3 bases; nucleotides not matched to a gene: 8. Germline V gene lookup returns CDR1 DFQATT and CDR2 SNEGSKA (reference sequence). The CDR3 protein is CSARTSDHYEQYF. The CDR3 DNA reads as TGCAGTGCCCGAACTAGCGACCACTACGAGCAGTACTTC.

This clonotype was observed once. This chain uses TRBV12-3 or TRBV12-4 with TRBJ2-7, with TRBD1 as a possible D gene (5 bases). The J call is doubtful: the DNA matches TRBJ2-4 better. The CDR3 has 15 amino acids. The CDR3 spells CASSLELGVANIQYF. The DNA of the CDR3 is TGTGCCAGCAGTTTAGAGTTAGGGGTGGCGAACATTCAGTACTTC.

The table lists this clonotype with a few counts. The chain recombines TRBV12-3 or TRBV12-4 with TRBJ2-1, with D perhaps given as TRBD1 or TRBD2 (6 bases each). Trimming shortened V by 5 bases and J by 7 bases, and 18 bases separated the two germline ends. The CDR3 is 15 amino acids. The CDR3 sequence is CASSPRIGGLNEQFF. The CDR3, as DNA: TGTGCCAGCAGTCCCCGCATAGGGGGGTTGAATGAGCAGTTCTTC.

The chain is built from TRBV29-1 and TRBJ2-1; 9 bases are shared with TRBD2. The germline CDR1 and CDR2 sequences are SQVTM and ANQGSEA. Trimming took 7 bases from V and 9 from J; bases not matched to a gene: 10. This CDR3 region has 13 residues. The CDR3 DNA reads as TGCAGCGAGTCAGCGGGAGGAGGGGGTGAGCAGTTCTTC. The encoded protein is CSESAGGGGEQFF.

In this sample, this clonotype turned up many times. The chain carries TRBV29-1 and TRBJ2-5; D is possibly TRBD2 (5 bases). V was clipped by 7 bases and J by 5 bases, with 14 bases between them. CDR3 size: 12 residues. Germline V gives CDR1 SQVTM, CDR2 ANQGSEA. CDR3 nucleotide sequence: TGCAGCGCCGGGGTAGCTGGGGAGACCCAGTACTTC. Its protein product is CSAGVAGETQYF.

A word on this clonotype: It may be a read error: a sequence one base away is much more abundant. The chain links TRBV29-1 to TRBJ2-5, with 9 positions matching TRBD2. After removal of 2 bases from V and 13 bases from J, the junction contained 14 bases not matched to a gene. Germline loops: CDR1 SQVTM, CDR2 ANQGSEA. This CDR3 is 14 amino acids long. The CDR3 DNA sequence: TGCAGCGTTGAAACGACTGGCGGGAGGGGTGTCCGGTACTTC. This translates into CSVETTGGRGVRYF. The whole variable domain, filled in from reference TRBV29-1 and TRBJ2-5, reads SAVISQKPSRDICQRGTSLTIQCQVDSQVTMMFWYRQQPGQSLTLIATANQGSEATYESGFVIDKFPISRPNLTFSTLTVSNMSPEDSSIYLCSVETTGGRGVRYFGPGTRLLVL.